Here is one TCR beta chain with its context. Its antigen remains unknown. The PCR used 60 Vbeta and 13 Jbeta primers. Assay: immunoSEQ multiplex PCR; the TCRdb copy retains only in-frame clones and omits some. The profile shows under 200,000 clones, nearly 80% of them singletons. Germline CDR1 reads SEHNR; CDR2 reads FQNEAQ (reference sequence). V gave up 0 bases and J gave up 2 bases, with 16 bases separating them. The CDR3 runs to 18 residues. This sample was taken from a study of cytomegalovirus exposure and HLA in healthy donors. Regarding the study as a whole: A prior analysis recorded that most TCR beta V segments were productive about 87% or about 30% of the time.

This clonotype was sampled from a man in his forties or fifties in good health and CMV-seropositive. The V and J genes are TRBV7-9 and TRBJ1-4; D unclear. Sample: PBMCs. CDR3: CASSLAPTDLGTNEKLFF. The CDR3 DNA sequence: TGTGCCAGCAGCTTAGCGCCCACAGATTTGGGTACTAATGAAAAACTGTTTTTT.